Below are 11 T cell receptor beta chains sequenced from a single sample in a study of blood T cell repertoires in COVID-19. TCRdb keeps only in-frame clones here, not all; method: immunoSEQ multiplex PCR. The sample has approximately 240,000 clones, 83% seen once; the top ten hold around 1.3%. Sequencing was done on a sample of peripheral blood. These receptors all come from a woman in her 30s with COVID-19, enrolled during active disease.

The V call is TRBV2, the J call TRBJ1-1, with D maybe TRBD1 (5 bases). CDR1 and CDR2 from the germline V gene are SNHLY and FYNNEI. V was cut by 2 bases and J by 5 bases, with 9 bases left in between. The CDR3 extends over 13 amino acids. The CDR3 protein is CASSETGWTEAFF. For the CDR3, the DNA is TGTGCCAGCAGTGAAACAGGATGGACTGAAGCTTTCTTT.

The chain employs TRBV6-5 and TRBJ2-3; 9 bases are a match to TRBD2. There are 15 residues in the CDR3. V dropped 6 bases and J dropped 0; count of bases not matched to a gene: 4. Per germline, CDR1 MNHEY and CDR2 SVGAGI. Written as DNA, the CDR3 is TGTGCCAGCAGCATAGCGGGAGACAGCACAGATACGCAGTATTTT. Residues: CASSIAGDSTDTQYF.

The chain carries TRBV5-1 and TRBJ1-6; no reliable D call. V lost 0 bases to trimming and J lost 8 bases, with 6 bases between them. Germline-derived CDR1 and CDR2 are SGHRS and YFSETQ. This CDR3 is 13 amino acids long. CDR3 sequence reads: CASSLESYSPLHF. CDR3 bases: TGCGCCAGCAGCTTGGAATCCTATTCACCCCTCCACTTT.

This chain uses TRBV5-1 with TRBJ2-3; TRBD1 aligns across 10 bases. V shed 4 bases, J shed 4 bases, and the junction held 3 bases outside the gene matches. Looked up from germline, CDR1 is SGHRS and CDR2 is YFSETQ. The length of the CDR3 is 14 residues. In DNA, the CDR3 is TGCGCCAGCAGCGTAGGGACAGGGGCAGATACGCAGTATTTT. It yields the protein CASSVGTGADTQYF.

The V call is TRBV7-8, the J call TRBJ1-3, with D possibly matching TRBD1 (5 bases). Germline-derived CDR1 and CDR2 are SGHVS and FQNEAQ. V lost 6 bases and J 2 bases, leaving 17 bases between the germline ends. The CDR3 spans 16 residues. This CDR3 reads CASSSAGVPAGNTIYF. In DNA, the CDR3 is TGTGCCAGCAGTTCCGCGGGGGTCCCAGCTGGAAACACCATATATTTT.

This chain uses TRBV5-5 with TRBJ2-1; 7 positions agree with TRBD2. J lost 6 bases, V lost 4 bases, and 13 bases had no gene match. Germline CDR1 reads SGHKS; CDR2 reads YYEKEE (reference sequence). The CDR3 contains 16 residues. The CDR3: CASSPLVAGPSNEQFF. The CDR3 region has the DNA TGTGCCAGCAGCCCCCTTGTAGCGGGCCCCTCCAATGAGCAGTTCTTC.

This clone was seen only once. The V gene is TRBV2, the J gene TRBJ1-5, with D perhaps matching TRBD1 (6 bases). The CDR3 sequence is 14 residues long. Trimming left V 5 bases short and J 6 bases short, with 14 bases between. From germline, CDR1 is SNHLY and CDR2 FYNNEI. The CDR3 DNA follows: TGTGCCAGCAGTCCTACAGGGATAACTCAGCCCCAGCATTTT. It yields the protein CASSPTGITQPQHF.

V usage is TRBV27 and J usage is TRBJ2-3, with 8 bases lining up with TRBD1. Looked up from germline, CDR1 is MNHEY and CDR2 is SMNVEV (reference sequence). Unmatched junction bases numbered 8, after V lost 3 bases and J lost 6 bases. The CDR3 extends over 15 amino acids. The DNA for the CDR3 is TGTGCCAGCAGTTTCGGGACAGGTCGTCGGGATACGCAGTATTTT. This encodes CASSFGTGRRDTQYF.

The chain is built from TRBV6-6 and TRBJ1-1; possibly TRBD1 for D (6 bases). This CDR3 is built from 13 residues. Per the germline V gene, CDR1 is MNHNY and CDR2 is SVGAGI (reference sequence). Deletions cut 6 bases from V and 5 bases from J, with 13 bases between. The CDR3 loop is CASRQGRATEAFF. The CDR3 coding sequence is TGTGCCAGCAGACAGGGTCGAGCGACTGAAGCTTTCTTT.

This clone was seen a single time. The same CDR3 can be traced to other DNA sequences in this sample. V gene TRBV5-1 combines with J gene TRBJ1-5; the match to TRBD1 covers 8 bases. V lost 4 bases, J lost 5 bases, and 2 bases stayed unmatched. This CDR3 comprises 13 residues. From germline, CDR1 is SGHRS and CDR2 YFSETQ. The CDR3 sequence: CASSPTGDQPQHF. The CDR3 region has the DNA TGCGCCAGCAGCCCGACAGGGGATCAGCCCCAGCATTTT.

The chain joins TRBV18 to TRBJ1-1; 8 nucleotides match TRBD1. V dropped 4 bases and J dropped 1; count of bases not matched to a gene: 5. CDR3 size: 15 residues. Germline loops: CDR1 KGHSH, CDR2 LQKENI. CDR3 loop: CASSHYDRGNTEAFF. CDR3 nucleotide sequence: TGTGCCAGCTCACACTACGACAGGGGGAACACTGAAGCTTTCTTT.